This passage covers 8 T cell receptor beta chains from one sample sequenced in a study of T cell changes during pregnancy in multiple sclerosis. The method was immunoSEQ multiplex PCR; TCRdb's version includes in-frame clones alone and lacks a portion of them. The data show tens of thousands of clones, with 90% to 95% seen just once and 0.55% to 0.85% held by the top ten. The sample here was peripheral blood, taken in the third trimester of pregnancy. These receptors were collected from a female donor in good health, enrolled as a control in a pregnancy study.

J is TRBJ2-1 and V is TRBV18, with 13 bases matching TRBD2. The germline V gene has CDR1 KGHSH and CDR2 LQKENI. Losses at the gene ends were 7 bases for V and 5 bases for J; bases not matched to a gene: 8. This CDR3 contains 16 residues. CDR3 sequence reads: CASWHQGTSGDNEQFF. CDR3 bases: TGTGCCAGCTGGCACCAAGGGACTAGCGGGGACAATGAGCAGTTCTTC.

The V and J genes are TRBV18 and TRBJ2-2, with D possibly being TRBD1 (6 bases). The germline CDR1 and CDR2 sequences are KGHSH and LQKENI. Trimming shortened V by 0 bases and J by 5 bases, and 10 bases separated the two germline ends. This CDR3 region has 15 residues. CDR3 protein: CASSPPQGKTGELFF. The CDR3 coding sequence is TGTGCCAGCTCACCACCCCAGGGGAAGACCGGGGAGCTGTTTTTT.

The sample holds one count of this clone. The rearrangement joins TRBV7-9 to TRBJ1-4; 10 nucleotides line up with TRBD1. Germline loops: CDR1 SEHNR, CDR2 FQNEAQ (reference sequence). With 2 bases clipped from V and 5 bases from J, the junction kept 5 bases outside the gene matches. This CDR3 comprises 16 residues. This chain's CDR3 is CASSLYMGQGNEKLFF. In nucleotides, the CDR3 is TGTGCCAGCAGCTTATATATGGGACAGGGGAATGAAAAACTGTTTTTT.

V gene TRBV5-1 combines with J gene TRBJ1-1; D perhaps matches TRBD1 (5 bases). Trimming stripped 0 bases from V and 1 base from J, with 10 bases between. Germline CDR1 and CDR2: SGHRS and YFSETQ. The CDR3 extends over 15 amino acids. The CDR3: CASSLASGKNTEAFF. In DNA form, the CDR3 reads TGCGCCAGCAGCTTGGCTTCAGGGAAGAACACTGAAGCTTTCTTT.

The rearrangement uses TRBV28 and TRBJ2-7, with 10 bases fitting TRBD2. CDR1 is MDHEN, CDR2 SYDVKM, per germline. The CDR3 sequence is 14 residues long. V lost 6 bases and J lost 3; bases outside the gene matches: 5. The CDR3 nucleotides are TGTGCCAGCAGGGGACTAGCGAGAAACTACGAGCAGTACTTC. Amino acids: CASRGLARNYEQYF.

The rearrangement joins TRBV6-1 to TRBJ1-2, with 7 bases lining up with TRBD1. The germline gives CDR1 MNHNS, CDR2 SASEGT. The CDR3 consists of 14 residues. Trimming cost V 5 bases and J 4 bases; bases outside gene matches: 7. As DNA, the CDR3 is TGTGCCAGCAGTATCGACAGGGCTGGCTATGGCTACACCTTC. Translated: CASSIDRAGYGYTF.

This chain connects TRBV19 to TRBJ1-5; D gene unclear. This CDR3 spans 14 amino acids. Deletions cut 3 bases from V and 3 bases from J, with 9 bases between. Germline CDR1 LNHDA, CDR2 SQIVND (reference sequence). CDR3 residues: CASSIPGYNQPQHF. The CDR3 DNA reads TGTGCCAGTAGTATTCCGGGGTACAATCAGCCCCAGCATTTT.

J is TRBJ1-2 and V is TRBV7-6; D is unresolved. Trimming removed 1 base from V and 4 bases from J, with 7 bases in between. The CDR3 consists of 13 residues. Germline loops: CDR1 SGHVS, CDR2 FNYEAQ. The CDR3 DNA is TGTGCCAGCAGCTTAGAGCCTTTCTATGGCTACACCTTC. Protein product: CASSLEPFYGYTF. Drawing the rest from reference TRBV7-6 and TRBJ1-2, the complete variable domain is GAGVSQSPRYKVTKRGQDVALRCDPISGHVSLYWYRQALGQGPEFLTYFNYEAQQDKSGLPNDRFSAERPEGSISTLTIQRTEQRDSAMYRCASSLEPFYGYTFGSGTRLTVV.